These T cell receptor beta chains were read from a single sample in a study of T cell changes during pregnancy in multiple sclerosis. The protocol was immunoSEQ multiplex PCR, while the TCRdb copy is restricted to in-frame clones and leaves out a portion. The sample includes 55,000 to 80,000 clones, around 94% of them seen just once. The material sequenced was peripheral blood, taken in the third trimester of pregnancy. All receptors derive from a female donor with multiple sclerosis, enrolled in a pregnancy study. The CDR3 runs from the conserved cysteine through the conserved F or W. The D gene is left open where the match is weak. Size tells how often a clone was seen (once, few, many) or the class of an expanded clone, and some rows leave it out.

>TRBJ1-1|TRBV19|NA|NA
TGTGCCAGCCACGCGGTTGGTAACACTGAAGCTTTCTTT
CASHAVGNTEAFF
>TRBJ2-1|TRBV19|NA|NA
TGTGCCAGTAAGGAGGGGGGGACGCACAATGAGCAGTTCTTC
CASKEGGTHNEQFF
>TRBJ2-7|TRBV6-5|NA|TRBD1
TGTGCCAGCAGAAGACAGGGGTTCTACGAGCAGTACTTC
CASRRQGFYEQYF
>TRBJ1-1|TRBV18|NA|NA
TGTGCCAGCTCACCACTGTTCGGGGGGAACTTGAACACTGAAGCTTTCTTT
CASSPLFGGNLNTEAFF
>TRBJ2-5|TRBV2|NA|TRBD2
TGTGCCAGCAGTGTTAGCGGGGGGGGCGCAGAGACCCAGTACTTC
CASSVSGGGAETQYF
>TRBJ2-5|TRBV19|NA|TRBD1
TGTGCCAGTAGTGCCCAACGGGGACAGGCCGTGAAGACCCAGTACTTC
CASSAQRGQAVKTQYF
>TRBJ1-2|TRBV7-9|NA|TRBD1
TGTGCCAGCACCGGGGGACAGGGGGGTGGCTACACCTTC
CASTGGQGGGYTF
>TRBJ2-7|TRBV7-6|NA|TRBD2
TGTGCCAGCAGCCTGAGCGGGAGGAGCTCCTACGAGCAGTACTTC
CASSLSGRSSYEQYF
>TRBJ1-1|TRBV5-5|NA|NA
TGTGCCAGCAGCTTGGCGGGGGGGGGAGTAACTGAAGCTTTCTTT
CASSLAGGGVTEAFF
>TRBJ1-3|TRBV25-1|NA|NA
TGTGCCAGCAGTGAATTCCCTGCCATATATTTT
CASSEFPAIYF
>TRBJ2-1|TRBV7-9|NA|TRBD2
TGTGCCAGCAGCCCAACTAGCGGGGGGGCCTACAATGAGCAGTTCTTC
CASSPTSGGAYNEQFF
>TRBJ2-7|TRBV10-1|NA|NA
TGCGCCACTCGGACGGGAACCTACGAGCAGTACTTC
CATRTGTYEQYF
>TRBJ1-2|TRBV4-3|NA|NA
TGCGCCAGCAGCCAAGTCAGGCCCACAATCTATGGCTACACCTTC
CASSQVRPTIYGYTF
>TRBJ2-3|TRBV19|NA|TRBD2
TGTGCCAGTATGGGGAGAGCGGGGGGTCCCACAGATACGCAGTATTTT
CASMGRAGGPTDTQYF
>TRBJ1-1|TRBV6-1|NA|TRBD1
TGTGCCAGCAGTGCGGAGGGGGCTCTTGGCACTGAAGCTTTCTTT
CASSAEGALGTEAFF
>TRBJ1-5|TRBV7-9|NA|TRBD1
TGTGCCAGCAGCCTTAGCGGACAGGGAGATCAGCCCCAGCATTTT
CASSLSGQGDQPQHF
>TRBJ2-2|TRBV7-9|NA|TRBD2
TGTGCCAGCAGCCCCGGGGGGGGGACCGGGGAGCTGTTTTTT
CASSPGGGTGELFF
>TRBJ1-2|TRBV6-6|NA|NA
TGTGCCAGCAGTGACCCGAGGCAGAACTATGGCTACACCTTC
CASSDPRQNYGYTF
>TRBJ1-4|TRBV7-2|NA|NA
TGTGCCAGCAGCTTAATCGCGGTAGCAACTAATGAAAAACTGTTTTTT
CASSLIAVATNEKLFF
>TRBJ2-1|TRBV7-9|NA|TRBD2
TGTGCCAGCAGCTTACCGGGACTAGGGAACAATGAGCAGTTCTTC
CASSLPGLGNNEQFF
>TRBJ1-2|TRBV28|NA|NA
TGTGCCAGCAGTTTCCCTCCGACAGGCAACTATGGCTACACCTTC
CASSFPPTGNYGYTF
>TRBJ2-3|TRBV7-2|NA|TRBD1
TGTGCCAGCAGCGCCTGGACAGGGACAGATACGCAGTATTTT
CASSAWTGTDTQYF
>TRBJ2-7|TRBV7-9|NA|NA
TGTGCCAGCAGCCCAGCCGGGGTAGGAGGCTACGAGCAGTACTTC
CASSPAGVGGYEQYF
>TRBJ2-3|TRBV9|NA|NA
TGTGCCAGCAGCACCTCAACGCAGACTACCCGGGTGGATACGCAGTATTTT
CASSTSTQTTRVDTQYF
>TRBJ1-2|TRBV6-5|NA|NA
TGTGCCAGCACCCTCCACGAGGACTATGGCTACACCTTC
CASTLHEDYGYTF
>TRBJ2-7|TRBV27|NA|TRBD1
TGTGCCAGCAGTTTACGCAGGGGGAGCTCCTACGAGCAGTACTTC
CASSLRRGSSYEQYF
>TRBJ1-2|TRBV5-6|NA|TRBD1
TGTGCCAGCAGCTCGGACAGGGGAACGAGTGGCTACACCTTC
CASSSDRGTSGYTF
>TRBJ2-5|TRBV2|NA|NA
TGTGCCAGCAGCCTGGGACACCACCAAGAGACCCAGTACTTC
CASSLGHHQETQYF
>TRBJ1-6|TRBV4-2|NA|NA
TGTGCCAGCAGCCAAGATGGGGCCAGGGATGGTTCACCCCTCCACTTT
CASSQDGARDGSPLHF
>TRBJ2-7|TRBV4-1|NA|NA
TGCGCCAGCAGCCAAGATGGGGCGCCCTACGAGCAGTACTTC
CASSQDGAPYEQYF
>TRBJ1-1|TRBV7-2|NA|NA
TGTGCCAGCAGCTATCTTGCGGGGGTGAACACTGAAGCTTTCTTT
CASSYLAGVNTEAFF
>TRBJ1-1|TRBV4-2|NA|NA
TGTGCCAGCAGCCAGTTCGCGACAGCTAACACTGAAGCTTTCTTT
CASSQFATANTEAFF
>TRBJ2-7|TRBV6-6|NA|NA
TGTGCCACCGGGGGAGGCCGAGAGCAGTACTTC
CATGGGREQYF
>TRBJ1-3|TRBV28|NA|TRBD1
TGTGCCAGCCAGAAGTCCGGGACAGCTCTTACTGGAAACACCATATATTTT
CASQKSGTALTGNTIYF
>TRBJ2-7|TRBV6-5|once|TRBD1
TGTGCCAGCAGTTACTCGGGACAGGGTGTTTACGAGCAGTACTTC
CASSYSGQGVYEQYF
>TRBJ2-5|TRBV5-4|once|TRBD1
TGTGCCAGCAGCTTCGACAGGGCCCAAGAGACCCAGTACTTC
CASSFDRAQETQYF
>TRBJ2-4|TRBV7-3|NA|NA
TGTGCCAGCAGCCTAACCCTCGGGGCCAAAAACATTCAGTACTTC
CASSLTLGAKNIQYF
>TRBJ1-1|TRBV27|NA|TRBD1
TGTGCCAGCAAACCTACAGGGGGAACTGAAGCTTTCTTT
CASKPTGGTEAFF
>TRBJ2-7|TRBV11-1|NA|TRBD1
TGTGCCAGCAGCTCCTCCGTGACAGGGGTCATCTCCTCCTACGAGCAGTACTTC
CASSSSVTGVISSYEQYF
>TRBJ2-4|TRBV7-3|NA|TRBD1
TGTGCCAGCAGCTCGGGACAGGGGATTCAGTACTTC
CASSSGQGIQYF
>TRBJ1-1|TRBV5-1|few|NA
TGCGCCAGCAGCTTGAGGCAGGGGAACACTGAAGCTTTCTTT
CASSLRQGNTEAFF